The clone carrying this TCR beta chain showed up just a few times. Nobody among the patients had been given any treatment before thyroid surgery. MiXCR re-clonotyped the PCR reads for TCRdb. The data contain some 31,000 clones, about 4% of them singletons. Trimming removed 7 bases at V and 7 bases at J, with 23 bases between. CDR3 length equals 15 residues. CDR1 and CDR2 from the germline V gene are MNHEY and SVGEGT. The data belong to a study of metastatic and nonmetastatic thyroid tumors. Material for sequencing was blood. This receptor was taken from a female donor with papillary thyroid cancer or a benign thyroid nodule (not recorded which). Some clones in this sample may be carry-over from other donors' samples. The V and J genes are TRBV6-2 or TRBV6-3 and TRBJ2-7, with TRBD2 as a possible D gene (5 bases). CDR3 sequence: CASTSLKRTLREQYF. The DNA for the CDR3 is TGTGCCAGCACCTCCCTTAAGCGGACTCTTCGGGAGCAGTACTTC.